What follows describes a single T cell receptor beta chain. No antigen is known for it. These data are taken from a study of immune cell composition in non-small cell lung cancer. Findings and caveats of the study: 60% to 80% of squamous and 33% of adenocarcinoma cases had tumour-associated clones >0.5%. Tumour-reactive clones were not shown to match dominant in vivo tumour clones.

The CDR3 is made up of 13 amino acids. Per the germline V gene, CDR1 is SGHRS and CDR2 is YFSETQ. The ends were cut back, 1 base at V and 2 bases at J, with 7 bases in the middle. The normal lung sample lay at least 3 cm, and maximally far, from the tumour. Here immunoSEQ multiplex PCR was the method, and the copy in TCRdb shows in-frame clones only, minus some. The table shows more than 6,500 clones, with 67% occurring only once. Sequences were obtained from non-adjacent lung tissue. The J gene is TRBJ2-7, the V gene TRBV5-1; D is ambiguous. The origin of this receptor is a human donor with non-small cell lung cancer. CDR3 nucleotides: TGCGCCAGCAGCTTGCTCTCCCCCTACGAGCAGTACTTC. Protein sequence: CASSLLSPYEQYF.